Listed below are T cell receptor beta chains from one sample, sequenced in a study of T cells in tuberculosis. Data came from immunoSEQ multiplex PCR; TCRdb stores just in-frame clones and leaves some out. The table includes 85,000 to 100,000 clones, roughly 88% detected once. Sequenced material: CD1b-GMM tetramer-negative cells sorted from PBMCs. These receptors all stem from an adult woman with latent tuberculosis. Both conserved end residues are part of each CDR3. The order of the fields is clone size, D gene, V gene, CDR3 length, J gene, CDR3 protein, CDR3 DNA. The D gene is left open where the match is weak. Some rows have no size entry. The others give once, few or many, or a class for an expanded clone.

>NA|TRBD2|TRBV30|16|TRBJ2-1
CAWSSRGGASYNEQFF
TGTGCCTGGAGTTCGCGCGGGGGGGCGTCCTACAATGAGCAGTTCTTC
>NA|TRBD2|TRBV10-2|17|TRBJ2-3
CASSESAIAGLTDTQYF
TGCGCCAGCAGTGAGTCCGCGATAGCGGGGCTGACAGATACGCAGTATTTT
>NA|NA|TRBV1|17|TRBJ1-3
CTSSTRGWPGGENTTYF
TGCACCAGCAGTACCAGGGGGTGGCCAGGGGGAGAAAACACCACATATTTT
>few|TRBD1|TRBV7-9|15|TRBJ1-1
CASSLGGTGGTEAFF
TGTGCCAGCAGCTTAGGTGGGACAGGGGGCACTGAAGCTTTCTTT
>once|TRBD2|TRBV11-2|17|TRBJ2-5
CASSWGLAGGQAETQYF
TGTGCCAGCAGCTGGGGACTAGCGGGGGGGCAGGCGGAGACCCAGTACTTC
>few|NA|TRBV6-6|15|TRBJ1-5
CASSYSIAENQPQHF
TGTGCCAGCAGTTACTCGATAGCAGAGAATCAGCCCCAGCATTTT
>NA|NA|TRBV2|18|TRBJ1-3
CASRPGTPIGGPGNTIYF
TGTGCCAGCAGGCCCGGGACACCCATCGGGGGGCCTGGAAACACCATATATTTT
>NA|TRBD2|TRBV9|16|TRBJ2-3
CASSVAVGGFTDTQYF
TGTGCCAGCAGCGTAGCTGTGGGGGGGTTCACAGATACGCAGTATTTT
>NA|NA|TRBV2|13|TRBJ2-1
CASSPDLGGEQFF
TGTGCCAGCAGTCCCGATCTGGGGGGTGAGCAGTTCTTC
>once|TRBD1|TRBV9|17|TRBJ2-2
CASSVDISGQGPGELFF
TGTGCCAGCAGCGTAGATATTTCGGGACAGGGTCCCGGGGAGCTGTTTTTT
>NA|NA|TRBV19|15|TRBJ2-3
CASSIGHGVGDTQYF
TGTGCCAGTAGTATAGGGCATGGAGTGGGAGATACGCAGTATTTT
>NA|TRBD1|TRBV7-6|16|TRBJ1-1
CASSLKGQGQNTEAFF
TGTGCCAGCAGCTTAAAGGGACAGGGCCAGAACACTGAAGCTTTCTTT
>few|NA|TRBV11-2|16|TRBJ2-5
CASSSIRQAYQETQYF
TGTGCCAGCAGCTCTATCCGACAGGCGTACCAAGAGACCCAGTACTTC
>NA|NA|TRBV2|14|TRBJ1-1
CASSVTGLNTEAFF
TGTGCCAGCAGCGTAACAGGGCTGAACACTGAAGCTTTCTTT
>NA|NA|TRBV15|14|TRBJ1-5
CATSKERGGQPQHF
TGTGCCACCAGCAAAGAGCGAGGGGGTCAGCCCCAGCATTTT
>NA|TRBD1|TRBV10-3|15|TRBJ1-1
CAISEPLTGGTEAFF
TGTGCCATCAGTGAGCCATTGACAGGGGGCACTGAAGCTTTCTTT
>NA|NA|TRBV6-5|14|TRBJ2-1
CASSYGGGDNEQFF
TGTGCCAGCAGTTACGGAGGGGGGGACAATGAGCAGTTCTTC
>NA|NA|TRBV10-2|11|TRBJ1-1
CASSFTTEAFF
TGCGCCAGCAGTTTCACAACTGAAGCTTTCTTT
>NA|NA|TRBV19|12|TRBJ1-1
CAIGTPGTEAFF
TGTGCCATTGGGACACCAGGAACTGAAGCTTTCTTT
>NA|NA|TRBV5-1|20|TRBJ2-1
CASSLAPGSSHNGPYNEQFF
TGCGCCAGCAGCTTGGCCCCGGGGTCCTCCCATAACGGGCCCTACAATGAGCAGTTCTTC
>NA|NA|TRBV7-9|14|TRBJ2-7
CASSQDWEQDEQYF
TGTGCCAGCAGCCAAGACTGGGAGCAGGACGAGCAGTACTTC
>NA|NA|TRBV30|14|TRBJ2-1
CARRARGVYNEQFF
TGTGCGCGGCGGGCGCGTGGGGTTTACAATGAGCAGTTCTTC
>NA|TRBD1|TRBV5-4|15|TRBJ2-2
CASSLGTGRAGELFF
TGTGCCAGCAGCTTGGGGACAGGGCGGGCCGGGGAGCTGTTTTTT
>NA|TRBD1|TRBV6-5|15|TRBJ2-2
CASSSGQGATGELFF
TGTGCCAGCAGCTCCGGACAGGGTGCCACCGGGGAGCTGTTTTTT
>NA|TRBD1|TRBV6-6|16|TRBJ2-7
CASSYTPGQGIDEQYF
TGTGCCAGCAGTTACACGCCGGGACAGGGTATCGACGAGCAGTACTTC
>NA|NA|TRBV20-1|10|TRBJ1-2
CSALVGGYTF
TGCAGTGCACTGGTGGGCGGCTACACCTTC
>NA|NA|TRBV28|12|TRBJ1-2
CAGASGKGGYTF
TGTGCCGGCGCGTCAGGGAAGGGTGGCTACACCTTC
>NA|NA|TRBV7-2|15|TRBJ2-1
CASSLDSPSYNEQFF
TGTGCCAGCAGCTTAGACAGTCCCTCCTACAATGAGCAGTTCTTC
>NA|TRBD1|TRBV6-1|13|TRBJ1-1
CASSGQGNTEAFF
TGTGCCAGCTCCGGACAGGGGAACACTGAAGCTTTCTTT
>NA|TRBD1|TRBV9|18|TRBJ1-2
CASSVKPQGTDGYYGYTF
TGTGCCAGCAGCGTAAAGCCCCAGGGGACAGACGGATACTATGGCTACACCTTC
>NA|TRBD1|TRBV19|15|TRBJ1-2
CASSIKTGADYGYTF
TGTGCCAGTAGTATAAAAACAGGGGCGGACTATGGCTACACCTTC
>few|NA|TRBV4-3|15|TRBJ1-3
CASSQDRGAGNTIYF
TGCGCCAGCAGCCAAGATAGGGGTGCTGGAAACACCATATATTTT
>NA|TRBD2|TRBV2|16|TRBJ2-5
CASRKETSGGGETQYF
TGTGCCAGCAGGAAGGAGACTAGCGGGGGAGGAGAGACCCAGTACTTC
>NA|NA|TRBV15|17|TRBJ1-2
CATSRGGIMTGNYGYTF
TGTGCCACCAGCAGAGGTGGTATCATGACAGGCAACTATGGCTACACCTTC
>NA|TRBD1|TRBV19|13|TRBJ1-5
CASNPTGNQPQHF
TGTGCCAGTAACCCGACAGGGAACCAGCCCCAGCATTTT
>few|NA|TRBV7-9|12|TRBJ1-3
CASSPAGNTIYF
TGTGCCAGCTCCCCGGCTGGAAACACCATATATTTT
>NA|TRBD2|TRBV6-4|15|TRBJ2-1
CASSDSSGGAYEQFF
TGTGCCAGCAGTGACTCAAGCGGGGGGGCTTATGAGCAGTTCTTC
>NA|NA|TRBV27|16|TRBJ2-6
CASSAGFSSGANVLTF
TGTGCCAGCAGTGCCGGGTTCAGCTCTGGGGCCAACGTCCTGACTTTC
>NA|NA|TRBV11-2|16|TRBJ1-4
CASSSTRGGGNEKLFF
TGTGCCAGCAGCTCCACCAGGGGCGGGGGAAATGAAAAACTGTTTTTT
>NA|NA|TRBV30|13|TRBJ1-4
CAWSVQTNEKLFF
TGTGCCTGGAGTGTCCAGACTAATGAAAAACTGTTTTTT
>NA|TRBD1|TRBV11-2|16|TRBJ1-1
CASSLGQGAMNTEAFF
TGTGCCAGCAGCTTAGGGCAGGGGGCTATGAACACTGAAGCTTTCTTT
>NA|TRBD1|TRBV25-1|11|TRBJ1-2
CGTWTGYGYTF
TGTGGCACCTGGACAGGGTATGGCTACACCTTC
>NA|TRBD1|TRBV5-1|14|TRBJ1-5
CASSYGTGNQPQHF
TGCGCCAGCAGCTACGGGACAGGCAATCAGCCCCAGCATTTT
>NA|TRBD1|TRBV2|15|TRBJ1-3
CASSSDRGRGNTIYF
TGTGCCAGCAGTAGTGACAGGGGGCGAGGAAACACCATATATTTT
>once|NA|TRBV6-6|16|TRBJ2-2
CASSYSIELNTGELFF
TGTGCCAGCAGTTACTCGATCGAACTGAACACCGGGGAGCTGTTTTTT
>NA|TRBD2|TRBV28|16|TRBJ2-3
CASSFLLAGGTDTQYF
TGTGCCAGCAGTTTTTTACTAGCGGGGGGAACAGATACGCAGTATTTT
>few|TRBD1|TRBV2|14|TRBJ2-7
CASSADRAGYEQYF
TGTGCCAGCAGTGCCGACAGGGCGGGCTACGAGCAGTACTTC
>NA|TRBD1|TRBV6-1|14|TRBJ2-3
CASSERTGRDTQYF
TGTGCCAGCAGTGAACGGACAGGGAGGGATACGCAGTATTTT
>NA|TRBD2|TRBV7-2|16|TRBJ2-3
CASSSLGGGAADTQYF
TGTGCCAGCAGCTCCTTAGGCGGGGGGGCTGCAGATACGCAGTATTTT
>NA|TRBD2|TRBV11-2|15|TRBJ2-7
CASSLWSSGGGEQYF
TGTGCCAGCAGCTTATGGTCTAGCGGGGGTGGGGAGCAGTACTTC
>NA|NA|TRBV21-1|16|TRBJ2-1
CASSKRPGLGVDEQFF
TGTGCCAGCAGCAAGCGGCCGGGACTAGGGGTCGATGAGCAGTTCTTC
>NA|TRBD1|TRBV2|14|TRBJ2-5
CASTPPGQGETQYF
TGTGCCAGCACACCTCCGGGACAGGGAGAGACCCAGTACTTC
>NA|TRBD1|TRBV27|16|TRBJ1-1
CASSPWDRVGYTEAFF
TGTGCCAGCAGTCCATGGGACAGGGTGGGTTACACTGAAGCTTTCTTT